This T cell receptor (beta chain) was identified in a study of cytomegalovirus exposure and HLA in healthy donors. General study points: Cytomegalovirus association was assigned to more than 150 TCR beta chains. Previous analysis showed most TCR beta V segments were productive about 87% or about 30% of the time.

Every donor was a healthy person donating bone marrow. The PCR was carried out with 60 Vbeta primers and 13 Jbeta primers. TCRdb's table, derived via immunoSEQ multiplex PCR, lists solely in-frame clones and lacks some. The sample consists of 100,000 or so clones, roughly 81% of them appearing once. Trimming left V 1 base short and J 3 bases short, with 15 bases between. Germline V lookup: CDR1 MNHNS, CDR2 SASEGT. The CDR3 sequence is 16 residues long. On this clone: Its antigen is as yet unknown.

Sequencing was done on a sample of PBMCs. The source of this sequence is a man aged 35 to 55 in good health and CMV-seronegative. The rearrangement uses TRBV6-1 and TRBJ1-1; TRBD1 might be the D (5 bases). Here the CDR3 DNA reads TGTGCCAGCAGTGAAGTAGCCGCTGGGACTTACACTGAAGCTTTCTTT. Protein: CASSEVAAGTYTEAFF.